The present T cell receptor (beta chain) was sequenced within a study of T cell responses to AZD1222 COVID-19 vaccine. General study points: Donors were chiefly white British, with a greater number of females, and clonal diversity was perhaps underestimated. Scientists sampled the repertoires only once the peak T cell response had passed.

Details on this clone: Its antigen is not identified.

CDR3 length: 11 amino acids. Germline V gives CDR1 GTSNPN, CDR2 SVGIG (reference sequence). Trimming shortened V by 5 bases and J by 13 bases, and 17 bases separated the two germline ends. TCRdb's copy holds only in-frame clones and misses some; the assay was immunoSEQ multiplex PCR. This table holds more than 140,000 clones, approximately 88% found once. The chain links TRBV30 to TRBJ1-2; TRBD1 is a possible D gene (5 bases). The source is an adult in good health. Specimen: peripheral blood, collected on day 0 of MenACWY control vaccination. CDR3: CAWGGTVGSTF. In DNA, the CDR3 is TGTGCCTGGGGGGGGACGGTAGGGAGCACCTTC.